One T cell receptor (beta chain) is described in this entry. Its target is not known. The record originates from a study of cytomegalovirus exposure and HLA in healthy donors. Findings and limits, study-wide: Later findings reportedly placed an Asian-associated ancestry cluster below the approximately 630-donor mean for N-insertions. In a later analysis, HLA-associated TCR beta chains were more clonally expanded than equally common others. Segments of the TCR beta V type were, in most cases, productive about 87% or about 30% of the time in an earlier analysis.

Germline lookup yields CDR1 KGHSH and CDR2 LQKENI. J lost 12 bases, V lost 0 bases, and 8 bases had no gene match. The CDR3 has 14 amino acids. The PCR made use of 60 Vbeta and 13 Jbeta primers. Clones were sequenced by immunoSEQ multiplex PCR, and TCRdb holds only the in-frame ones, with some missing. The table lists approximately 120,000 clones, 65% to 80% of them singletons. This sequence originates from a woman aged 40 to 55 in good health and CMV-seropositive. The V call is TRBV18, the J call TRBJ2-7; 10 positions agree with TRBD2. The sequenced sample consisted of PBMCs. As DNA, the CDR3 is TGTGCCAGCTCACCACCAGGACTAGCGGTGGTGTCGTACTTC. Protein: CASSPPGLAVVSYF. Drawing the rest from reference TRBV18 and TRBJ2-7, the complete variable domain is NAGVMQNPRHLVRRRGQEARLRCSPMKGHSHVYWYRQLPEEGLKFMVYLQKENIIDESGMPKERFSAEFPKEGPSILRIQQVVRGDSAAYFCASSPPGLAVVSYFGPGTRLTVT.